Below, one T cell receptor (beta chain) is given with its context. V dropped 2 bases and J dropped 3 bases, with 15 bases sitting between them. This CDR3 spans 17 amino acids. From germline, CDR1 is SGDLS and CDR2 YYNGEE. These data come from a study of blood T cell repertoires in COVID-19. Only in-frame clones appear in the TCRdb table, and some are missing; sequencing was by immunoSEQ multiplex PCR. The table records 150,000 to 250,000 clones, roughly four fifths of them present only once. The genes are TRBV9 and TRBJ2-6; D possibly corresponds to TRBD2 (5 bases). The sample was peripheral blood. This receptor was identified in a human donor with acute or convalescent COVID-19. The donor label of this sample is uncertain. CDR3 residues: CASSVRVGAVGANVLTF. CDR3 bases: TGTGCCAGCAGCGTTCGGGTGGGAGCGGTTGGGGCCAACGTCCTGACTTTC. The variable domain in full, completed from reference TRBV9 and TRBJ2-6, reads DSGVTQTPKHLITATGQRVTLRCSPRSGDLSVYWYQQSLDQGLQFLIQYYNGEERAKGNILERFSAQQFPDLHSELNLSSLELGDSALYFCASSVRVGAVGANVLTFGAGSRLTVL.